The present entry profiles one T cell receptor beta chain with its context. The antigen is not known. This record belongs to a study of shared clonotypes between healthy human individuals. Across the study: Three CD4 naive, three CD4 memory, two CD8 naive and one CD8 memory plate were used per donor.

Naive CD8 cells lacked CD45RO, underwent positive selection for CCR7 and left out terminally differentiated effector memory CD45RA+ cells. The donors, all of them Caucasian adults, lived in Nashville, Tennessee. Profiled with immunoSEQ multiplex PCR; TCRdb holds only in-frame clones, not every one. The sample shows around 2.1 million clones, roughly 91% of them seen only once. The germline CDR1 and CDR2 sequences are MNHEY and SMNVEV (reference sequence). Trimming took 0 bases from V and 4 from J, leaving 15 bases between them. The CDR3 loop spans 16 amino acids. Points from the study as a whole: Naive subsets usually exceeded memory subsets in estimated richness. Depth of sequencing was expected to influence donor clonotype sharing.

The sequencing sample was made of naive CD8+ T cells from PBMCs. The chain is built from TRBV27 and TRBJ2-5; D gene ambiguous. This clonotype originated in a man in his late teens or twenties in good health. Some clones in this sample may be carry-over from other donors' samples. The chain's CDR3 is CASSLSYGDFGETQYF. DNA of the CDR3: TGTGCCAGCAGTTTATCCTACGGAGATTTCGGAGAGACCCAGTACTTC.